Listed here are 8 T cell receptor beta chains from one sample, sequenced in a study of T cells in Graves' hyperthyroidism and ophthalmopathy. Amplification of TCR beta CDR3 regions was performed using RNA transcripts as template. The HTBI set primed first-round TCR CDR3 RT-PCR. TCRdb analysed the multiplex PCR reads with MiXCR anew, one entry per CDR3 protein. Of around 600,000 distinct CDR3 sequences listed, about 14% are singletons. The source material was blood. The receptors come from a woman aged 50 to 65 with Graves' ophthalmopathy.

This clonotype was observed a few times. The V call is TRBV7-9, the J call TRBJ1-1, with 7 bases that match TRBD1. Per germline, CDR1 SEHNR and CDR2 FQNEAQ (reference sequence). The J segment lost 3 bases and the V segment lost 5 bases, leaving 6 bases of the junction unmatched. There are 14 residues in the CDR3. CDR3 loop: CASSTPGGHTEAFF. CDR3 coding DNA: TGTGCCAGCAGCACCCCAGGGGGGCACACTGAAGCTTTCTTT.

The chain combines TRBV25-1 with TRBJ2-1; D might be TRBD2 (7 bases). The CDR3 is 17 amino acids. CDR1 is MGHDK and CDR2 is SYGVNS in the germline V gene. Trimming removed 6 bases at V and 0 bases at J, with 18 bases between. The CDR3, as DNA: TGTGCCAGCAGGGGAACCGGGGGCGGGAGCTCCTACAATGAGCAGTTCTTC. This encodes CASRGTGGGSSYNEQFF.

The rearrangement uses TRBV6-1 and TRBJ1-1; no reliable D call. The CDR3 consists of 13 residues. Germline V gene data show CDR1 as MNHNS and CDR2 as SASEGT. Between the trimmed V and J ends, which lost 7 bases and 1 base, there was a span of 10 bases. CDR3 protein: CASNSGWNTEAFF. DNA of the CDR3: TGTGCCAGCAACTCGGGTTGGAACACTGAAGCTTTCTTT.

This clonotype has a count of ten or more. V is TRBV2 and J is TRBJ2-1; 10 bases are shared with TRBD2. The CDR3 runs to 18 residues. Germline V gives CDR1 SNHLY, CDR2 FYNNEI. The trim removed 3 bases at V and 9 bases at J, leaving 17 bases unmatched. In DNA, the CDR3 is TGTGCCAGCAGTGATGGGCTAGCGGGAGTAAGCCCTCATGCTGAGCAGTTCTTC. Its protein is CASSDGLAGVSPHAEQFF.

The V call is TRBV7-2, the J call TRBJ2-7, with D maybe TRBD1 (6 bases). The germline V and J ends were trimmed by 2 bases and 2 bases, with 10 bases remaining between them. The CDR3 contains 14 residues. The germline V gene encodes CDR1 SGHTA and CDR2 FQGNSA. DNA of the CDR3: TGTGCCAGCAGCTTACAACAGGGAGCCTACGAGCAGTACTTC. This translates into CASSLQQGAYEQYF.

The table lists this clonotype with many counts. CDR3 in DNA: TGTGCCAGTAGAAGGGGAGGGAGAACAGGCTACAATGAGCAGTTCTTC. Translating gives CASRRGGRTGYNEQFF. The gene calls are TRBV19 and TRBJ2-1; the match to TRBD2 covers 7 bases. The germline V gene encodes CDR1 LNHDA and CDR2 SQIVND (reference sequence). V shed 6 bases, J shed 3 bases, and the junction held 11 bases outside the gene matches. The length of the CDR3 is 16 residues. The full variable domain, rest sourced from reference TRBV19 and TRBJ2-1, is DGGITQSPKYLFRKEGQNVTLSCEQNLNHDAMYWYRQDPGQGLRLIYYSQIVNDFQKGDIAEGYSVSREKKESFPLTVTSAQKNPTAFYLCASRRGGRTGYNEQFFGPGTRLTVL.

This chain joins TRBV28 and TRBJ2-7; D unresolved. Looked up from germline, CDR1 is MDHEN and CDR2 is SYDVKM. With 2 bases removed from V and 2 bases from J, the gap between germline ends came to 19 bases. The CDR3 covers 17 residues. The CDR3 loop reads CASSLLPISLMTYEQYF. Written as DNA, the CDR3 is TGTGCCAGCAGTTTACTGCCCATTAGCCTAATGACCTACGAGCAGTACTTC.

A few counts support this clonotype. CDR3 in amino acids: CSARDTAYGYTF. CDR3 coding DNA: TGCAGTGCTAGAGATACGGCCTATGGCTACACCTTC. The V call is TRBV20-1, the J call TRBJ1-2, with D hard to call. The CDR3 totals 12 residues. V was clipped by 0 bases and J by 4 bases, with 6 bases between them. Germline CDR1 reads DFQATT; CDR2 reads SNEGSKA (reference sequence).